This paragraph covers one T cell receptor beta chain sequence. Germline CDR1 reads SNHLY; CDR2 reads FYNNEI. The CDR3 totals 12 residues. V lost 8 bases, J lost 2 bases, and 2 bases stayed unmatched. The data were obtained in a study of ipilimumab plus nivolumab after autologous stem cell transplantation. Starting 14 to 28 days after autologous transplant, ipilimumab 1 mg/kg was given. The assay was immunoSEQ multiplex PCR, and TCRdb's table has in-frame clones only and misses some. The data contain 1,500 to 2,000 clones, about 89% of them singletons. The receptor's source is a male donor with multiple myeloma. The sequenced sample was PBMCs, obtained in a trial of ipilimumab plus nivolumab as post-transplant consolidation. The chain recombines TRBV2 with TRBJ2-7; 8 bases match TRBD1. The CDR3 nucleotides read TGTGCCAGCGGCAGGGGGCCCTACGAGCAGTACTTC. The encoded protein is CASGRGPYEQYF.